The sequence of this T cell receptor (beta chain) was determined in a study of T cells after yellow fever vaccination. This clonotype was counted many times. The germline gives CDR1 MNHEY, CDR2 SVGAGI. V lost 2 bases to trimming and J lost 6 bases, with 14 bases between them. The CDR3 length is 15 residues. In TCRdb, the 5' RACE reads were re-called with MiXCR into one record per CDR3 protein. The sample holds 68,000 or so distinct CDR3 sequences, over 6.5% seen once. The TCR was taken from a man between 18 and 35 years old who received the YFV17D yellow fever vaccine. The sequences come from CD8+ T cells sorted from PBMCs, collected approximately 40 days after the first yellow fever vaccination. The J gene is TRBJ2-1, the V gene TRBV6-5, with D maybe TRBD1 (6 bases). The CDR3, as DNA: TGTGCCAGCAGTTACCCCAGGGGAAGGGGCAATGAGCAGTTCTTC. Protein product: CASSYPRGRGNEQFF.